This TCR beta chain emerged from a study of Ad26.COV2.S vaccination and SARS-CoV-2 variants. The overall study: Administration of Ad26.COV2.S was intramuscular, either once or twice 56 days apart. Study-level findings and limits: Following vaccination, spike-specific CD8+ and CD4+ T cell responses reportedly exhibited substantial breadth. Higher spike-specific TCR breadth was found in vaccine recipients than in placebo recipients.

The method was immunoSEQ multiplex PCR; TCRdb's version includes in-frame clones alone and lacks a portion of them. Counted here are about 460,000 clones, 80% to 90% occurring once; the ten biggest clones make up over 1.5%. Germline CDR1 SGHTA, CDR2 FQGNSA. The CDR3 is 15 amino acids. V lost 0 bases and J 2 bases, leaving 11 bases between the germline ends. This sample's treatment: about 20 received Ad26.COV2.S at low or high dose, single or two shots; about 5 received placebo; per-sample allocation not given. Sampling occurred on day 63 after the first vaccine or placebo injection. Boston supplied an adult donor aged 18-55 years. Note on this clone: Its matching antigen is unknown.

Specimen: peripheral blood, collected in a trial of Ad26.COV2.S vaccine versus placebo. This sequence originates from a person aged 18 to 59 who received the Ad26.COV2.S COVID-19 vaccine or a placebo. The chain joins TRBV7-2 to TRBJ2-7; possibly TRBD2 for D (6 bases). The CDR3 sequence is CASSLAGDSAYEQYF. DNA for the CDR3: TGTGCCAGCAGCTTAGCGGGGGACTCCGCCTACGAGCAGTACTTC.